This is a list of T cell receptor beta chains from one sample in a study of shared clonotypes between healthy human individuals. The data were produced by immunoSEQ multiplex PCR, yet TCRdb's version contains in-frame clones alone and is incomplete. The sample has about 380,000 clones, about 96% seen once. Input material: memory CD8+ T cells sorted from blood. Every receptor here comes from a man between 25 and 39 years old in good health. Each CDR3 is given with its conserved first and last residue. The D gene is left open where the match is weak. Clone size is stated in some rows and not others, as once, few, many or a class when expanded.

size: -
length: 17
V: TRBV5-1
J: TRBJ2-2
D: -
DNA: TGCGCCAGCAGCTTCGTTTTCGGGAGAAACGGTATCGGGGAGCTGTTTTTT
CDR3: CASSFVFGRNGIGELFF

size: -
length: 14
V: TRBV5-1
J: TRBJ1-1
D: -
DNA: TGCGCCAGCAGCGGTACCACAGGGAACACTGAAGCTTTCTTT
CDR3: CASSGTTGNTEAFF

size: once
length: 14
V: TRBV15
J: TRBJ2-7
D: -
DNA: TGTGCCACCAGCAGAGAGTACAGGGTCAGCGAGCAGTACTTC
CDR3: CATSREYRVSEQYF

size: -
length: 16
V: TRBV4-2
J: TRBJ1-1
D: -
DNA: TGTGCCAGCAGCCAAGTATCAGTCCGGGGAGGACGGAATACTTTCTTT
CDR3: CASSQVSVRGGRNTFF

size: -
length: 15
V: TRBV5-4
J: TRBJ2-3
D: TRBD2
DNA: TGTGCCAGCAGATCTGCCGGGAGGAGCACAGATACGCAGTATTTT
CDR3: CASRSAGRSTDTQYF

size: -
length: 16
V: TRBV28
J: TRBJ2-7
D: TRBD2
DNA: TGTGCCAGCAGTTATCCTTTGAGAGGCGGGAGCTACGAGCAGTACTTC
CDR3: CASSYPLRGGSYEQYF

size: -
length: 15
V: TRBV14
J: TRBJ1-1
D: -
DNA: TGTGCCAGCAGCCAAGATAGAGCGCGGGGCACTGAAGCTTTCTTT
CDR3: CASSQDRARGTEAFF

size: -
length: 15
V: TRBV6-5
J: TRBJ2-5
D: TRBD1
DNA: TGTGCCAGCAGTTACTCCGGGACAGGGGAAGAGACCCAGTACTTC
CDR3: CASSYSGTGEETQYF

size: few
length: 13
V: TRBV4-1
J: TRBJ2-1
D: TRBD2
DNA: TGCGCCAGCAGGACTAGCGGGAGCAATGAGCAGTTCTTC
CDR3: CASRTSGSNEQFF

size: -
length: 15
V: TRBV7-9
J: TRBJ2-5
D: -
DNA: TGTGCCAGCAGGGCCAGTTCCCAGGGGTGGGAGACCCAGTACTTC
CDR3: CASRASSQGWETQYF

size: -
length: 16
V: TRBV14
J: TRBJ1-5
D: -
DNA: TGTGCCAGCAGCCACCCCATCCGGGCGGGCCATCAGCCCCAGCATTTT
CDR3: CASSHPIRAGHQPQHF

size: -
length: 15
V: TRBV18
J: TRBJ2-3
D: TRBD2
DNA: TGTGCCAGCTCACCACCTAGCGGGAGGGCCGATACGCAGTATTTT
CDR3: CASSPPSGRADTQYF

size: -
length: 14
V: TRBV25-1
J: TRBJ1-4
D: -
DNA: TGTGCCAGCAGTGAATTTGCAACTAATGAAAAACTGTTTTTT
CDR3: CASSEFATNEKLFF

size: -
length: 17
V: TRBV5-1
J: TRBJ2-7
D: TRBD1
DNA: TGCGCCAGCAGCTTGGCCTACCCCGGGACAGGGAAGTACGAGCAGTACTTC
CDR3: CASSLAYPGTGKYEQYF

size: -
length: 13
V: TRBV7-2
J: TRBJ1-5
D: -
DNA: TGTGCCAGCAGCTTAGAGGTCAATCAGCCCCAGCATTTT
CDR3: CASSLEVNQPQHF

size: once
length: 13
V: TRBV25-1
J: TRBJ2-5
D: -
DNA: TGTGCCAGCAGTCCGGCGGGACTCGAGACCCAGTACTTC
CDR3: CASSPAGLETQYF

size: -
length: 18
V: TRBV7-9
J: TRBJ2-7
D: TRBD2
DNA: TGTGCCAGCAGCCCCCAAACGGGACTAGCGGGAGGCTCCTACGAGCAGTACTTC
CDR3: CASSPQTGLAGGSYEQYF

size: -
length: 15
V: TRBV7-7
J: TRBJ2-1
D: TRBD2
DNA: TGTGCTAGCAGCTTAGAAGCGGGAGCCCCTAATGAGCAGTTCTTC
CDR3: CASSLEAGAPNEQFF

size: -
length: 14
V: TRBV28
J: TRBJ2-7
D: -
DNA: TGTGCCAGCACCACCCTGGGGACCTCCTACGAGCAGTACTTC
CDR3: CASTTLGTSYEQYF

size: -
length: 17
V: TRBV5-6
J: TRBJ2-1
D: -
DNA: TGTGCCAGCAGCCCGGGTTGGGGCATCTGGGCTTACAATGAGCAGTTCTTC
CDR3: CASSPGWGIWAYNEQFF

size: -
length: 14
V: TRBV28
J: TRBJ1-1
D: -
DNA: TGTGCCAGCAGACCCGGGACCCTGAACACTGAAGCTTTCTTT
CDR3: CASRPGTLNTEAFF

size: once
length: 16
V: TRBV4-1
J: TRBJ2-5
D: TRBD2
DNA: TGCGCCAGCAGCCACACTCCTAGCGGGGCCGAAGAGACCCAGTACTTC
CDR3: CASSHTPSGAEETQYF

size: -
length: 11
V: TRBV2
J: TRBJ1-4
D: -
DNA: TGTGCCAGCAGCAAACCCGACATCATGTTTTTT
CDR3: CASSKPDIMFF

size: -
length: 14
V: TRBV10-2
J: TRBJ2-5
D: -
DNA: TGCGCCAGCAGTGAGTCCAGGCTTCAAGAGACCCAGTACTTC
CDR3: CASSESRLQETQYF

size: once
length: 15
V: TRBV6-1
J: TRBJ1-5
D: -
DNA: TGTGCCAGCAGTGTAACCGGGACGGGCAATCAGCCCCAGCATTTT
CDR3: CASSVTGTGNQPQHF

size: -
length: 12
V: TRBV28
J: TRBJ2-7
D: -
DNA: TGTGCCAGCAGTGAGGAAGCCTTCGAGCAGTACTTC
CDR3: CASSEEAFEQYF

size: -
length: 15
V: TRBV7-3
J: TRBJ2-3
D: -
DNA: TGTGCCAGCAGCTTATCCAGGGGGGCCACAGATACGCAGTATTTT
CDR3: CASSLSRGATDTQYF

size: -
length: 15
V: TRBV27
J: TRBJ2-6
D: -
DNA: TGTGCCAGCAGTTCACAGAGCTCTGGGGCCAACGTCCTGACTTTC
CDR3: CASSSQSSGANVLTF

size: -
length: 14
V: TRBV12-5
J: TRBJ2-1
D: TRBD2
DNA: TGTGCTAGTGGTTTAGCGGGAGCTGAAAATGAGCAGTTCTTC
CDR3: CASGLAGAENEQFF